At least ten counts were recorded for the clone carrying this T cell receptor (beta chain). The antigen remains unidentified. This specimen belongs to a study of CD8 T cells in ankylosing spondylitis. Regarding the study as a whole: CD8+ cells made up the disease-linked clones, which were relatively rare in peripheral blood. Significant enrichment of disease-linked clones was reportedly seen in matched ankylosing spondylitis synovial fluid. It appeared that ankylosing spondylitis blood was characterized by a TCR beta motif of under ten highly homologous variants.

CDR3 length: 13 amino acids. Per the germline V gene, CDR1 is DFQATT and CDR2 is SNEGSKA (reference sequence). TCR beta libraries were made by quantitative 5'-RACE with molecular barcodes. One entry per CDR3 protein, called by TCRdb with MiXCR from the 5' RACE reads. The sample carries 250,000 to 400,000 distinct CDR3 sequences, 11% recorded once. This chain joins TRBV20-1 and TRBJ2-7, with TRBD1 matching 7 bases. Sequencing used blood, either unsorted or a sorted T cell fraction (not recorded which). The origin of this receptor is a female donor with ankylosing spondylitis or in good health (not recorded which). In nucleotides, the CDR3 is TGCAGCCCCCGGGACAGCACATCCTACGAGCAGTACTTC. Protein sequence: CSPRDSTSYEQYF.